This T cell receptor beta chain was recovered during a study of shared clonotypes between healthy human individuals. About the study: The cohort had a couple of women and a few men, ages 18 to 49.

As handled by the study authors: Filtering differed for immunoSEQ, which gave only junction sequences without quality scores. Clones were sequenced by immunoSEQ multiplex PCR, and TCRdb holds only the in-frame ones, with some missing. D and trimming were read from the DNA, whereas the V and J calls and clone size are those reported in that table. This table holds about 2.4 million clones, 93% found once. V dropped 4 bases and J dropped 5; count of bases not matched to a gene: 4. This CDR3 region has 15 residues. The germline V gene has CDR1 MNHNS and CDR2 SASEGT. This rearrangement joins TRBV6-1 to TRBJ2-3, with 12 positions matching TRBD2. The clonotype was recovered from a man between 18 and 29 years old in good health. Some clones in this sample may be carry-over from other donors' samples. Sequencing was carried out using naive CD4+ T cells from PBMCs. Noted subset: CD45RA+ positively selected. As DNA, the CDR3 is TGTGCCAGCAGTGTTCTAGCGGGAGGGAAAGATACGCAGTATTTT. It is translated as CASSVLAGGKDTQYF.